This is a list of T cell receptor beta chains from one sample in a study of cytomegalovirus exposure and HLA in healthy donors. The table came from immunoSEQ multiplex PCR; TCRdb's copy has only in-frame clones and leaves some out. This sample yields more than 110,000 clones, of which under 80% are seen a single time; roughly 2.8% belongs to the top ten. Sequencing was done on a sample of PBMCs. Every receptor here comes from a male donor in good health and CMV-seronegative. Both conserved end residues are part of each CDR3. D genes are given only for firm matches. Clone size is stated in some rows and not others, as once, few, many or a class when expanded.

CASSRDRDSEQYF	TGTGCCAGTTCTCGGGATAGGGACTCCGAGCAGTACTTC	TRBV6-5	TRBJ2-7	once	.
CAATWGRGRFGGTDTQYF	TGTGCCGCCACCTGGGGACGGGGGAGGTTTGGAGGCACAGATACGCAGTATTTT	TRBV30	TRBJ2-3	.	.
CASSHGQGAGTGELFF	TGTGCCAGCAGCCACGGACAGGGGGCGGGCACCGGGGAGCTGTTTTTT	TRBV11-3	TRBJ2-2	once	TRBD1
CASSYRTGEETQYF	TGTGCCAGCAGCTACCGGACAGGGGAAGAGACCCAGTACTTC	TRBV5-4	TRBJ2-5	.	TRBD1
CAIRDSSETQYF	TGTGCCATCAGGGACAGCTCCGAGACCCAGTACTTC	TRBV10-3	TRBJ2-5	.	.
CASSFLTTAAHYNEQFF	TGTGCCAGCAGCTTCCTGACTACAGCGGCACATTACAATGAGCAGTTCTTC	TRBV11-2	TRBJ2-1	few	.
CASKPTGWNQPQHF	TGTGCCAGCAAACCTACAGGATGGAATCAGCCCCAGCATTTT	TRBV2	TRBJ1-5	few	.
CASRYRESVGELFF	TGTGCCAGCAGGTACAGGGAAAGTGTCGGGGAGCTGTTTTTT	TRBV2	TRBJ2-2	few	.
CASRADRASGNTIYF	TGTGCCAGCAGAGCGGACAGGGCCTCTGGAAACACCATATATTTT	TRBV6-5	TRBJ1-3	.	TRBD1
CASSFSRDQPQHF	TGTGCCAGCAGCTTTTCCCGTGATCAGCCCCAGCATTTT	TRBV7-2	TRBJ1-5	.	.
CASSFGGPYNEQFF	TGTGCCAGTAGTTTCGGGGGGCCCTACAATGAGCAGTTCTTC	TRBV19	TRBJ2-1	.	.
CSVEGGQGATEAFF	TGCAGCGTTGAGGGGGGACAGGGGGCTACTGAAGCTTTCTTT	TRBV29-1	TRBJ1-1	.	TRBD1
CASSLGTKETQYF	TGTGCCAGCTCCCTTGGGACTAAAGAGACCCAGTACTTC	TRBV11-3	TRBJ2-5	.	TRBD2
CASSPGESSYNEQFF	TGCGCCAGCAGTCCAGGGGAGAGCTCCTACAATGAGCAGTTCTTC	TRBV5-1	TRBJ2-1	.	.
CASSYYRQGNEQYF	TGTGCCAGCAGTTACTATCGACAGGGCAACGAGCAGTACTTC	TRBV6-5	TRBJ2-7	.	TRBD1
CAISESGEVKLFF	TGTGCCATCAGTGAGTCGGGGGAGGTTAAACTGTTTTTT	TRBV10-3	TRBJ1-4	.	.
CASERYGGVLNEQFF	TGTGCCAGCGAAAGGTATGGGGGCGTCTTGAACGAGCAGTTCTTC	TRBV6-6	TRBJ2-1	.	.
CASMQRQGARHTEAFF	TGTGCCAGCATGCAGAGACAGGGGGCCCGGCACACTGAAGCTTTCTTT	TRBV2	TRBJ1-1	.	TRBD1
CSAGRGREQYF	TGCAGTGCAGGCCGCGGGAGGGAGCAGTACTTC	TRBV20-1	TRBJ2-7	.	TRBD2
CASRDSNYEQYF	TGCGCCAGCAGGGACTCTAACTACGAGCAGTACTTC	TRBV5-1	TRBJ2-7	.	.
CASSLFGISEAFF	TGTGCCAGCAGCTTATTCGGTATTTCTGAAGCTTTCTTT	TRBV11-1	TRBJ1-1	.	.
CASSHVAGDNEQFF	TGCGCCAGCAGCCACGTAGCGGGGGACAATGAGCAGTTCTTC	TRBV5-1	TRBJ2-1	few	TRBD2
CASSGTSGSYNEQFF	TGTGCCAGCAGCGGGACTAGCGGCTCCTACAATGAGCAGTTCTTC	TRBV6-4	TRBJ2-1	.	TRBD2
CASSVGRVQQANYGYTF	TGTGCCAGCAGCGTAGGCCGCGTCCAGCAGGCTAACTATGGCTACACCTTC	TRBV9	TRBJ1-2	.	.